Listed below are T cell receptor beta chains from one sample, sequenced in a study of shared clonotypes between healthy human individuals. TCRdb's copy holds only in-frame clones and misses some; the assay was immunoSEQ multiplex PCR. Altogether around 640,000 clones are present, about 96% being singletons, with the ten largest covering about 0.12%. The sample taken for sequencing was naive CD8+ T cells sorted from blood. These receptors were obtained from a woman aged 25-40 years in good health. Both conserved end residues are part of each CDR3. D genes are given only for firm matches. Some rows have no size entry. The others give once, few or many, or a class for an expanded clone.

D	V	size	J	CDR3	DNA
TRBD1	TRBV7-8	-	TRBJ1-3	CASSGTGGLNTIYF	TGTGCCAGCAGCGGGACAGGGGGGCTGAACACCATATATTTT
-	TRBV25-1	-	TRBJ2-1	CASSEYGIHEQFF	TGTGCCAGCAGTGAATACGGGATCCATGAGCAGTTCTTC
TRBD2	TRBV15	-	TRBJ2-2	CATSRDRLAGAGELFF	TGTGCCACCAGCAGAGATAGACTAGCGGGAGCCGGGGAGCTGTTTTTT
TRBD2	TRBV4-2	-	TRBJ2-7	CASSQDLAGFSYEQYF	TGTGCCAGCAGCCAAGATCTAGCGGGATTCTCCTACGAGCAGTACTTC
-	TRBV6-5	-	TRBJ2-1	CASSSSSGEGFGEQFF	TGTGCCAGCAGTTCCTCTTCGGGAGAAGGTTTCGGTGAGCAGTTCTTC
-	TRBV10-1	-	TRBJ2-7	CASSASGSSYEQYF	TGCGCCAGCAGTGCCAGCGGCTCCTCCTACGAGCAGTACTTC
-	TRBV7-9	-	TRBJ2-1	CASSSGVGEQFF	TGTGCCAGCAGCTCTGGGGTCGGGGAGCAGTTCTTC
-	TRBV28	-	TRBJ2-4	CASSPRWRASSKNIQYF	TGTGCCAGCAGTCCCCGCTGGAGGGCATCGTCCAAAAACATTCAGTACTTC
TRBD1	TRBV7-6	once	TRBJ2-5	CASSLQGAAETQYF	TGTGCCAGCAGCTTACAGGGGGCGGCAGAGACCCAGTACTTC
TRBD2	TRBV13	-	TRBJ2-5	CASSFGGRGGETQYF	TGTGCCAGCAGCTTCGGGGGGAGGGGCGGAGAGACCCAGTACTTC
-	TRBV6-1	-	TRBJ2-5	CASSESRDSQETQYF	TGTGCCAGCAGTGAGTCTCGGGACTCTCAAGAGACCCAGTACTTC
TRBD1	TRBV19	-	TRBJ1-1	CASSYLQGARTEAFF	TGTGCCAGTAGCTACTTACAGGGGGCGCGGACTGAAGCTTTCTTT
TRBD1	TRBV27	-	TRBJ2-1	CASSPGTGAYNEQFF	TGTGCCAGCAGTCCCGGGACAGGGGCCTACAATGAGCAGTTCTTC
TRBD1	TRBV15	-	TRBJ1-2	CATSRDFPGGIGYTF	TGTGCCACCAGCAGAGATTTTCCAGGGGGCATTGGCTACACCTTC
-	TRBV5-1	-	TRBJ2-5	CASSLGGIGETQYF	TGCGCCAGCAGCTTGGGTGGCATTGGGGAGACCCAGTACTTC
TRBD2	TRBV6-5	-	TRBJ2-2	CASLYSGTGGELFF	TGTGCCAGCCTTTATAGCGGGACTGGCGGGGAGCTGTTTTTT
-	TRBV28	-	TRBJ2-3	CASSFSGGTDTQYF	TGTGCCAGCAGTTTTTCTGGCGGCACAGATACGCAGTATTTT
TRBD2	TRBV4-1	-	TRBJ2-1	CASSPLLAGDLNEQFF	TGCGCCAGCAGCCCTTTACTAGCGGGAGATTTAAATGAGCAGTTCTTC
-	TRBV27	-	TRBJ1-2	CASSPWGGLDGYTF	TGTGCCAGCAGTCCTTGGGGGGGACTGGATGGCTACACCTTC
TRBD2	TRBV7-9	-	TRBJ2-3	CASSRAGGSTDTQYF	TGTGCCAGCAGCCGAGCGGGAGGGAGCACAGATACGCAGTATTTT
TRBD1	TRBV28	few	TRBJ2-7	CASSRTGQGHEQYF	TGTGCCAGCAGTCGCACGGGACAGGGGCATGAGCAGTACTTC
-	TRBV7-9	-	TRBJ1-4	CASSFLEGIWSTNEKLFF	TGTGCCAGCAGCTTCCTGGAGGGAATTTGGTCAACTAATGAAAAACTGTTTTTT
TRBD1	TRBV7-9	-	TRBJ2-7	CASSLSQGADEQYF	TGTGCCAGCAGCTTATCACAGGGGGCGGACGAGCAGTACTTC
-	TRBV6-1	-	TRBJ2-7	CASSESRTAYEQYF	TGTGCCAGCAGTGAAAGCAGGACAGCGTACGAGCAGTACTTC
-	TRBV7-9	-	TRBJ2-3	CASSFTGYGDTQYF	TGTGCCAGCAGCTTTACCGGATACGGAGATACGCAGTATTTT
-	TRBV2	-	TRBJ2-7	CASSNRRSYEQYF	TGTGCCAGCAGTAACAGGAGATCCTACGAGCAGTACTTC
TRBD1	TRBV6-1	-	TRBJ2-1	CASSEVTGGLFGEQFF	TGTGCCAGCAGTGAGGTGACAGGGGGCTTGTTTGGTGAGCAGTTCTTC
-	TRBV30	once	TRBJ1-1	CAWSVPGGLNTEAFF	TGTGCCTGGAGTGTACCCGGGGGCTTGAACACTGAAGCTTTCTTT
TRBD2	TRBV15	-	TRBJ2-7	CATSRDTGAAGDEQYF	TGTGCCACCAGCAGAGATACGGGAGCGGCGGGAGACGAGCAGTACTTC
TRBD2	TRBV28	-	TRBJ2-7	CASSLFSGGLTYEQYF	TGTGCCAGCAGTTTATTTAGCGGGGGACTTACCTACGAGCAGTACTTC
-	TRBV27	-	TRBJ1-5	CASSLSGDNQPQHF	TGTGCCAGCAGTTTATCGGGGGACAATCAGCCCCAGCATTTT
-	TRBV28	-	TRBJ2-7	CASRGDGPLNEQYF	TGTGCCAGCAGGGGGGATGGACCCTTAAACGAGCAGTACTTC
TRBD1	TRBV2	-	TRBJ1-1	CASIGQGAEAFF	TGTGCCAGCATAGGACAGGGGGCTGAAGCTTTCTTT
-	TRBV27	-	TRBJ1-4	CASRKAGVWMNEKLFF	TGTGCCAGCAGAAAAGCAGGGGTTTGGATGAATGAAAAACTGTTTTTT
-	TRBV5-4	-	TRBJ2-4	CASSFENIQYF	TGTGCCAGCAGCTTTGAGAACATTCAGTACTTC
-	TRBV2	once	TRBJ2-5	CASMSGGGGETQYF	TGTGCCAGCATGTCGGGCGGGGGCGGCGAGACCCAGTACTTC
TRBD1	TRBV2	-	TRBJ2-2	CASSEPGQGARAGELFF	TGTGCCAGCAGTGAACCGGGACAGGGGGCTAGGGCCGGGGAGCTGTTTTTT
-	TRBV13	-	TRBJ2-3	CASSLSGSTDTQYF	TGTGCCAGCAGCCTCAGCGGGTCAACAGATACGCAGTATTTT
TRBD2	TRBV5-1	-	TRBJ2-7	CASSLLAGDEQYF	TGCGCCAGCAGCTTACTAGCGGGAGACGAGCAGTACTTC
-	TRBV9	-	TRBJ2-3	CASSGRIKPHTQYF	TGTGCCAGCAGCGGACGGATCAAGCCCCATACGCAGTATTTT
TRBD2	TRBV29-1	-	TRBJ2-1	CSVGTSPHNEQFF	TGCAGCGTCGGGACTAGTCCCCACAATGAGCAGTTCTTC
-	TRBV28	-	TRBJ1-3	CASSLSGGAGNTIYF	TGTGCCAGCAGTTTATCTGGGGGAGCTGGAAACACCATATATTTT
-	TRBV20-1	-	TRBJ2-7	CSARTYEQYF	TGCAGTGCGAGAACCTACGAGCAGTACTTC
-	TRBV19	-	TRBJ2-1	CASSIEGPGLYYNEQFF	TGTGCCAGTAGTATAGAGGGACCGGGTCTATACTACAATGAGCAGTTCTTC
-	TRBV27	-	TRBJ1-5	CASSLAGPRGPQHF	TGTGCCAGCAGTTTAGCCGGGCCGAGGGGGCCCCAGCATTTT
TRBD1	TRBV9	-	TRBJ2-7	CASSASQGFPSYEQYF	TGTGCCAGCAGCGCCTCACAGGGGTTTCCCTCCTACGAGCAGTACTTC
-	TRBV2	-	TRBJ1-1	CASSSPPDLNTEAFF	TGTGCCAGCAGTTCCCCCCCGGACCTCAACACTGAAGCTTTCTTT
-	TRBV15	-	TRBJ1-2	CATSSGFRTAQYGYTF	TGTGCCACCAGCAGCGGCTTCAGGACAGCTCAATATGGCTACACCTTC
-	TRBV18	-	TRBJ2-7	CASSPDDYEQYF	TGTGCCAGCTCACCAGACGACTACGAGCAGTACTTC
-	TRBV29-1	-	TRBJ2-7	CSVVGHLAYEQYF	TGCAGCGTCGTGGGGCACCTCGCCTACGAGCAGTACTTC
TRBD2	TRBV9	-	TRBJ2-7	CASSVSGLAGAYEQYF	TGTGCCAGCAGCGTATCCGGACTAGCGGGAGCCTACGAGCAGTACTTC